What follows are 26 T cell receptor beta chains derived from one specimen sequenced in a study of T cells in localized non-small cell lung cancer (dated by TCRdb to about 2020). The protocol used for the library was the immunoSEQ multiplex PCR assay. Held by TCRdb, this immuneACCESS table contains in-frame sequences only and omits some clones. Under half of the omission traces to an unresolved V gene where checked; the cause of the rest is unknown. In all, the sample holds over a thousand clones, and 27% of those were seen once. More than 35% of the sample rests with the top ten. The starting material was normal lung tissue next to the tumor, obtained before any cancer treatment. The receptors originated from a male donor at least 60 years old with stage II squamous cell lung carcinoma.

The chain has TRBV25-1 and TRBJ2-3; D is possibly TRBD1 (5 bases). The V end was cut by 4 bases, the J end by 8 bases, with 19 bases between. Germline assignment: CDR1 MGHDK and CDR2 SYGVNS. This CDR3 is 15 amino acids long. CDR3 loop: CASSGAVGRDGTQYF. The CDR3 DNA is TGTGCCAGCAGTGGGGCGGTGGGGCGAGATGGTACGCAGTATTTT.

This sequence joins TRBV19 and TRBJ2-2, with D tentatively TRBD1 (7 bases). With 4 bases removed from V and 3 bases from J, the gap between germline ends came to 15 bases. The length of the CDR3 is 16 residues. CDR1 is LNHDA, CDR2 SQIVND, per germline (reference sequence). This CDR3 reads CASSTGGGAYTGELFF. Written as DNA, the CDR3 is TGTGCCAGTAGTACAGGAGGGGGCGCCTACACCGGGGAGCTGTTTTTT.

This clone appeared once. The V gene is TRBV18, the J gene TRBJ2-1; 9 nucleotides agree with TRBD2. The CDR3 totals 13 residues. Per germline, CDR1 KGHSH and CDR2 LQKENI. J was trimmed by 8 bases and V by 1 base; bases with no gene match: 0. In nucleotides, the CDR3 is TGTGCCAGCTCACCACGGACTAGCGATGAGCAGTTCTTC. This codes for CASSPRTSDEQFF.

A few counts support this clone. The V call is TRBV11-3, the J call TRBJ1-2; D is undetermined. The CDR3 covers 14 residues. V was pared by 0 bases and J by 2 bases, with 7 bases between. CDR1 and CDR2 from the germline V gene are SGHNT and YENEEA. The CDR3 bases are TGTGCCAGCAGCTTAGATTACGGCAACTATGGCTACACCTTC. It is translated as CASSLDYGNYGYTF.

The rearrangement joins TRBV5-1 to TRBJ2-1; 9 bases agree with TRBD1. V lost 0 bases, J lost 6 bases, and 1 base stayed unmatched. Germline V gene lookup returns CDR1 SGHRS and CDR2 YFSETQ. CDR3 length equals 14 residues. The DNA of the CDR3 is TGCGCCAGCAGCTTGGCGGACAGGGGCAATGAGCAGTTCTTC. Its protein product is CASSLADRGNEQFF.

The chain has TRBV28 and TRBJ2-3, with TRBD2 matching over 7 bases. The germline gives CDR1 MDHEN, CDR2 SYDVKM. The CDR3 contains 16 residues. Germline trimming cut 7 bases from V and 0 bases from J; bases unmatched to any gene: 10. CDR3 sequence reads: CASTVGGGVSTDTQYF. CDR3 nucleotides: TGTGCCAGCACAGTGGGGGGAGGGGTCAGCACAGATACGCAGTATTTT. The full variable domain, completed using reference TRBV28 and TRBJ2-3, is DVKVTQSSRYLVKRTGEKVFLECVQDMDHENMFWYRQDPGLGLRLIYFSYDVKMKEKGDIPEGYSVSREKKERFSLILESASTNQTSMYLCASTVGGGVSTDTQYFGPGTRLTVL.

The chain joins TRBV6-8 to TRBJ2-6; D gene ambiguous. V was clipped by 6 bases and J by 2 bases, with 5 bases between them. From germline, CDR1 is MNHGY and CDR2 SAAAGT. The length of the CDR3 is 13 residues. The CDR3 DNA reads as TGTGCCAGCAGACGGGCTGGGGCCAACGTCCTGACTTTC. Amino acids: CASRRAGANVLTF.

This clone occurred a few times. The CDR3 nucleotides read TGTGCCAGCAGAAGACAGGGTGGAGATGAAAAACTGTTTTTT. It specifies CASRRQGGDEKLFF. The rearrangement links TRBV6-8 to TRBJ1-4; 7 bases line up with TRBD1. After removal of 6 bases from V and 6 bases from J, the junction contained 7 bases not matched to a gene. The CDR3 covers 14 residues. Germline lookup yields CDR1 MNHGY and CDR2 SAAAGT.

This clone was seen a handful of times. The genes are TRBV30 and TRBJ1-1; TRBD1 might be the D (5 bases). Trimming removed 0 bases at V and 0 bases at J, with 5 bases between. The CDR3 loop spans 13 amino acids. Germline CDR1 is GTSNPN and CDR2 is SVGIG (reference sequence). CDR3: CAWSVQVNTEAFF. The DNA of the CDR3 is TGTGCCTGGAGTGTACAGGTGAACACTGAAGCTTTCTTT.

This clone appeared a few times. This chain links TRBV11-3 with TRBJ1-1; TRBD1 matches at 7 bases. The CDR3 runs to 15 residues. The germline gives CDR1 SGHNT, CDR2 YENEEA. The V segment lost 5 bases and the J segment 4 bases; nucleotides outside the gene matches: 10. The CDR3: CASSRLDRAGTEAFF. The CDR3 coding sequence is TGTGCCAGCAGCAGATTAGACAGGGCGGGCACTGAAGCTTTCTTT.

This chain joins TRBV11-3 and TRBJ2-6; TRBD1 agrees at 7 bases. The germline gives CDR1 SGHNT, CDR2 YENEEA. The CDR3 has 15 residues. J was trimmed by 2 bases and V by 5 bases; bases with no gene match: 3. The CDR3 sequence: CASSLDRAGANVLTF. DNA for the CDR3: TGTGCCAGCAGCCTCGACAGGGCTGGGGCCAACGTCCTGACTTTC.

The sample holds a few counts of this clone. The V and J genes are TRBV10-2 and TRBJ2-5; tentative D call: TRBD2 (6 bases). V was cut by 7 bases and J by 1 base, with 10 bases left in between. CDR3 size: 13 residues. Germline V lookup: CDR1 WSHSY, CDR2 SAAADI. CDR3 nucleotide sequence: TGCGCCAGCACCTCAGCGGGCCAAGAGACCCAGTACTTC. Translating it yields CASTSAGQETQYF.

This clone was recorded a few times. The chain has TRBV30 and TRBJ1-1; D gene unclear. V gave up 3 bases and J gave up 8 bases, with 13 bases separating them. Germline lookup yields CDR1 GTSNPN and CDR2 SVGIG (reference sequence). The CDR3 runs to 12 residues. The CDR3 DNA is TGTGCCTGGAGAGACCTCGGGCGCGAAGCTTTCTTT. This translates into CAWRDLGREAFF.

The V gene is TRBV9, the J gene TRBJ2-7, with D perhaps TRBD1 (6 bases). V was trimmed by 10 bases and J by 3 bases, leaving 14 bases between them. Germline V gene lookup returns CDR1 SGDLS and CDR2 YYNGEE. The CDR3 runs 12 residues. The CDR3 DNA sequence: TGTGCCTCGACGAACAGGGACTACGAGCAGTACGTC. Amino acids: CASTNRDYEQYV.

The chain couples TRBV6-8 to TRBJ1-1; no reliable D call. The CDR3 is made up of 13 amino acids. The ends were cut back, 6 bases at V and 4 bases at J, with 12 bases in the middle. CDR1 and CDR2 from the germline V gene are MNHGY and SAAAGT. Here the CDR3 DNA reads TGTGCCAGCAGCTGGGCAACTGGCACTGAAGCTTTCTTT. Amino acids: CASSWATGTEAFF.

The rearrangement links TRBV5-1 to TRBJ2-5; D may be TRBD1 (5 bases). Trimming stripped 0 bases from V and 1 base from J, with 10 bases between. CDR1 and CDR2 from the germline V gene are SGHRS and YFSETQ. The CDR3 covers 15 residues. Written as DNA, the CDR3 is TGCGCCAGCAGCTTGGGACAGTTATTCCAAGAGACCCAGTACTTC. This translates into CASSLGQLFQETQYF.

The V and J genes are TRBV19 and TRBJ1-2; D uncertain. CDR1 and CDR2 (germline): LNHDA, SQIVND (reference sequence). V dropped 6 bases and J dropped 2 bases, with 13 bases sitting between them. The CDR3 runs 14 residues. The CDR3 DNA reads as TGTGCCAGTAGCCCGAGTGGAGTAAACTATGGCTACACCTTC. Translation gives CASSPSGVNYGYTF. Full variable domain (outside the CDR3, taken from reference TRBV19 and TRBJ1-2): DGGITQSPKYLFRKEGQNVTLSCEQNLNHDAMYWYRQDPGQGLRLIYYSQIVNDFQKGDIAEGYSVSREKKESFPLTVTSAQKNPTAFYLCASSPSGVNYGYTFGSGTRLTVV.

This chain joins TRBV29-1 and TRBJ1-2; 7 bases line up with TRBD1. The CDR3 sequence is 13 residues long. V lost 4 bases, J lost 8 bases, and 10 bases stayed unmatched. Per the germline V gene, CDR1 is SQVTM and CDR2 is ANQGSEA. The CDR3, as DNA: TGCAGCGTTGTACCCCAGGGGGTCTTGGGCTACACCTTC. This translates into CSVVPQGVLGYTF.

J is TRBJ2-7 and V is TRBV9; 9 bases line up with TRBD2. Trimming removed 5 bases from V and 7 bases from J; junction bases left unmatched: 13. Germline V gives CDR1 SGDLS, CDR2 YYNGEE. The length of the CDR3 is 15 residues. CDR3 bases: TGTGCCAGCAGTGCGATAGCGGGAGAGACTGGGGAGCAGTACTTC. Amino acids: CASSAIAGETGEQYF. Full variable domain (rest looked up from reference TRBV9 and TRBJ2-7): DSGVTQTPKHLITATGQRVTLRCSPRSGDLSVYWYQQSLDQGLQFLIQYYNGEERAKGNILERFSAQQFPDLHSELNLSSLELGDSALYFCASSAIAGETGEQYFGPGTRLTVT.

This clone was seen a handful of times. The rearrangement joins TRBV19 to TRBJ2-1; possibly TRBD1 or TRBD2 for D (5 bases each). This CDR3 region has 14 residues. Germline V gene data show CDR1 as LNHDA and CDR2 as SQIVND (reference sequence). V gave up 6 bases and J gave up 4 bases, with 13 bases separating them. CDR3 bases: TGTGCCAGTAGCCCGGGACGCCCATACAATGAGCAGTTCTTC. Its translation: CASSPGRPYNEQFF.

By its share, this clone is medium-sized. This chain uses TRBV11-3 with TRBJ2-7; 8 positions match TRBD1. There are 14 residues in the CDR3. Germline CDR1 and CDR2: SGHNT and YENEEA. The V gene end was trimmed by 5 bases and the J gene end by 0 bases; junction bases not matched to a gene: 3. The CDR3 loop reads CASSAGQDSYEQYF. CDR3 in DNA: TGTGCCAGCAGCGCGGGACAGGACTCCTACGAGCAGTACTTC.

In its sample, this clone ranks as medium-sized. An end of the junction does not agree with germline; a read error may underlie this. J is TRBJ2-5 and V is TRBV11-3; weak D call: TRBD2 (7 bases). The CDR3 covers 15 residues. CDR1 and CDR2 from the germline V gene are SGHNT and YENEEA. CDR3 protein: CASSAYGGPQETQYF. The CDR3 DNA sequence: TGTGCTAGCAGCGCCTACGGGGGGCCCCAGGAGACCCAGTACTTC.

This clone was observed a single time. The V and J genes are TRBV28 and TRBJ2-3; D unclear. The germline V gene has CDR1 MDHEN and CDR2 SYDVKM. The CDR3 totals 15 residues. Trimming removed 6 bases at V and 0 bases at J, with 13 bases between. This CDR3 is CASRKILTSTDTQYF. The CDR3 DNA is TGTGCCAGCAGGAAGATCCTAACTAGCACAGATACGCAGTATTTT.

The chain has TRBV28 and TRBJ2-3, with D uncertain. This CDR3 is built from 13 residues. Trimming shortened V by 7 bases and J by 4 bases, and 12 bases separated the two germline ends. Germline V gene lookup returns CDR1 MDHEN and CDR2 SYDVKM. This chain's CDR3 is CASTSFSSDTQYF. CDR3 in DNA: TGTGCCAGCACTTCATTCTCCTCAGATACGCAGTATTTT.

The table lists this clone with a few counts. The CDR3: CASSVSPSYNEQFF. In DNA, the CDR3 is TGTGCCAGCAGCGTATCTCCCTCCTACAATGAGCAGTTCTTC. The chain carries TRBV9 and TRBJ2-1, with D uncertain. CDR1 and CDR2 from the germline V gene are SGDLS and YYNGEE. The CDR3 is made up of 14 amino acids. The ends were cut back, 1 base at V and 0 bases at J, with 5 bases in the middle. Using reference TRBV9 and TRBJ2-1 for the parts outside the CDR3, the full variable domain is DSGVTQTPKHLITATGQRVTLRCSPRSGDLSVYWYQQSLDQGLQFLIQYYNGEERAKGNILERFSAQQFPDLHSELNLSSLELGDSALYFCASSVSPSYNEQFFGPGTRLTVL.

This clone was detected only a few times. The J gene is TRBJ2-7, the V gene TRBV11-3, with TRBD1 matching 8 bases. CDR3 length: 15 residues. The germline V gene encodes CDR1 SGHNT and CDR2 YENEEA. V dropped 3 bases and J dropped 0; count of bases not matched to a gene: 4. The CDR3, as DNA: TGTGCCAGCAGCTTTGAAGGACAGGGCTCCTACGAGCAGTACTTC. This gives the protein CASSFEGQGSYEQYF.